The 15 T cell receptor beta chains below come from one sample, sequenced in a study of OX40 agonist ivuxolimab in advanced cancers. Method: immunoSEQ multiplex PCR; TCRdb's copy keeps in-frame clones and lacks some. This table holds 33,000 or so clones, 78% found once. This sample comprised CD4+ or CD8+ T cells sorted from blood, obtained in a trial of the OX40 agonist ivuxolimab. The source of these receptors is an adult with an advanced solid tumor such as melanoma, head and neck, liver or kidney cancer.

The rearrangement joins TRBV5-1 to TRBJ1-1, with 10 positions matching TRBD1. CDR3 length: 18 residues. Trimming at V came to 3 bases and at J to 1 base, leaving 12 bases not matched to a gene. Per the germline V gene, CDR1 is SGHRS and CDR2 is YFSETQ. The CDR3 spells CASSYRTGGAIRNTEAFF. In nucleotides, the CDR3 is TGCGCCAGCAGCTACAGGACAGGGGGAGCCATAAGGAACACTGAAGCTTTCTTT.

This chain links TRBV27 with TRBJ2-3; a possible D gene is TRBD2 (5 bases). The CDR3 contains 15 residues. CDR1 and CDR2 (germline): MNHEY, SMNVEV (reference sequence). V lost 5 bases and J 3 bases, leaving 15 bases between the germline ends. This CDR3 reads CASSPRGSGTDTQYF. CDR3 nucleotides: TGTGCCAGCAGTCCCCGGGGTAGTGGGACAGATACGCAGTATTTT.

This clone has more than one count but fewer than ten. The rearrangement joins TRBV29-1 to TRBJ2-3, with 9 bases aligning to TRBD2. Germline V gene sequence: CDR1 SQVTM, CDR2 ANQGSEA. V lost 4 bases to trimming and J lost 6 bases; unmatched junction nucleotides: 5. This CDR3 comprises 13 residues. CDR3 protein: CSVAPSGADTQYF. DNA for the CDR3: TGCAGCGTTGCGCCTAGCGGGGCGGATACGCAGTATTTT.

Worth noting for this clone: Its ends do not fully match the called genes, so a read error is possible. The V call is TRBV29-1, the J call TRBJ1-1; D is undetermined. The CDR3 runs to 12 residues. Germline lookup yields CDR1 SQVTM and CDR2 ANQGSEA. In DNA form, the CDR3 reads TGCAGCGTTGAAGATTGGTCTATTGGTAGGGAGTTT. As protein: CSVEDWSIGREF.

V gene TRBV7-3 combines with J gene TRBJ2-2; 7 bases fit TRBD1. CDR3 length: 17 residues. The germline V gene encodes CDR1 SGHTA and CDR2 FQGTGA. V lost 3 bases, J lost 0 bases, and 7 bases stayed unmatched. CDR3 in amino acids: CASSFTTGIPNTGELFF. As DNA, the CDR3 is TGTGCCAGCAGCTTCACGACAGGGATTCCGAACACCGGGGAGCTGTTTTTT.

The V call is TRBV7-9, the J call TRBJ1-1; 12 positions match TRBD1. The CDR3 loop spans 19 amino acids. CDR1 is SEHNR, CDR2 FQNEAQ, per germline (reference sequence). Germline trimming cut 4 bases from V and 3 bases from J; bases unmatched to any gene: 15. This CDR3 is CASSSRLRDRGPPYTEAFF. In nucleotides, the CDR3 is TGTGCCAGCAGCTCGCGCCTCCGGGACAGGGGGCCTCCTTACACTGAAGCTTTCTTT. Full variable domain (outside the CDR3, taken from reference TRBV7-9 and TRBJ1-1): DTGVSQNPRHKITKRGQNVTFRCDPISEHNRLYWYRQTLGQGPEFLTYFQNEAQLEKSRLLSDRFSAERPKGSFSTLEIQRTEQGDSAMYLCASSSRLRDRGPPYTEAFFGQGTRLTVV.

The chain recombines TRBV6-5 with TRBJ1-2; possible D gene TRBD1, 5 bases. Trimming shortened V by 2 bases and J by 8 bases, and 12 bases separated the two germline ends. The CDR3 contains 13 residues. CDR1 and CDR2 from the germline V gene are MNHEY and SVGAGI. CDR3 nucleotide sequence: TGTGCCAGCAGTTACCAGGGAAAAATCGGCTACACCTTC. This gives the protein CASSYQGKIGYTF.

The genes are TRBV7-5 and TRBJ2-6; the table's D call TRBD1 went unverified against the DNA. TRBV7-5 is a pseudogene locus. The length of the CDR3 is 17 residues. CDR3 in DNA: TGTGTCAGAAGCTTAACAGACCTTAGCTCTGGGGCCAACGTCCTGACTTTC. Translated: CVRSLTDLSSGANVLTF.

DNA for the CDR3: TGTGCCAGTAGTACGGAGGGGATCAGTCAGCCCCAGCATTTT. Encoded protein: CASSTEGISQPQHF. The gene calls are TRBV19 and TRBJ1-5; a possible D gene is TRBD1 (5 bases). Looked up from germline, CDR1 is LNHDA and CDR2 is SQIVND (reference sequence). This CDR3 spans 14 amino acids. V lost 4 bases, J lost 6 bases, and 13 bases lay in between.

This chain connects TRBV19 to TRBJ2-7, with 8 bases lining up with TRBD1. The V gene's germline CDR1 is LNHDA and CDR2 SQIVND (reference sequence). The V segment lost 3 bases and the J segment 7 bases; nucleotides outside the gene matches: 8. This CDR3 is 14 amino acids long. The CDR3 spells CASSITGGPQEQYF. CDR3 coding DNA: TGTGCCAGTAGTATTACAGGGGGTCCTCAGGAGCAGTACTTC.

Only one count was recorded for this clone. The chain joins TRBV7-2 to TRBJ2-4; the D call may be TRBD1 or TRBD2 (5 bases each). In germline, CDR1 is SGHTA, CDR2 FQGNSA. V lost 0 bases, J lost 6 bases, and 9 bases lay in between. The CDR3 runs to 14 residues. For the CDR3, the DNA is TGTGCCAGCAGCTTAGCCGTTGGGACAAACATTCAGTACTTC. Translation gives CASSLAVGTNIQYF. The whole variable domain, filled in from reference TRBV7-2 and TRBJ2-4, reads GAGVSQSPSNKVTEKGKDVELRCDPISGHTALYWYRQSLGQGLEFLIYFQGNSAPDKSGLPSDRFSAERTGGSVSTLTIQRTQQEDSAVYLCASSLAVGTNIQYFGAGTRLSVL.

The CDR3 sequence is CASSPPGLAAHTDTQYF. The DNA for the CDR3 is TGTGCCAGCTCACCTCCGGGACTAGCGGCCCACACAGATACGCAGTATTTT. The V call is TRBV18, the J call TRBJ2-3; 11 nucleotides line up with TRBD2. The CDR3 contains 17 residues. CDR1 and CDR2 (germline): KGHSH, LQKENI. V gave up 3 bases and J gave up 2 bases; unmatched junction bases: 7.

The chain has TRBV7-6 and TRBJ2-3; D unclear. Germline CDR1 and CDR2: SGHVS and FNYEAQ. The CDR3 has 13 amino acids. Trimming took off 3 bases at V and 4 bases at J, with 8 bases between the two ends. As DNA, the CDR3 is TGTGCCAGCAGCTTGGCCGAGGCAGATACGCAGTATTTT. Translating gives CASSLAEADTQYF.

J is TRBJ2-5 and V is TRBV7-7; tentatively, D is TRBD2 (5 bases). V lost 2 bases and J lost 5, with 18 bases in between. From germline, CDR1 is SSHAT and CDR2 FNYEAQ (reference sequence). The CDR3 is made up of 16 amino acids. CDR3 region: CASSLTSGPGHETQYF. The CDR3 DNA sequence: TGTGCCAGCAGCTTAACCAGCGGCCCCGGGCACGAGACCCAGTACTTC.

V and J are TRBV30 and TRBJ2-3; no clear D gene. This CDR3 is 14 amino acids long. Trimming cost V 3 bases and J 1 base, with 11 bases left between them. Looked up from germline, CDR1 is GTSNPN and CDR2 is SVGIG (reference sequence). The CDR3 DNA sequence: TGTGCCTGGAGGGTGGTTGGGGGCACAGATACGCAGTATTTT. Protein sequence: CAWRVVGGTDTQYF.